This is a list of T cell receptor beta chains from one sample in a study of T cell repertoires in cytomegalovirus infection. Each CDR3 protein gets one entry after TCRdb re-called the reads with MiXCR. This table holds some 440,000 distinct CDR3 sequences, about a third found once. The sample comprised PBMCs. The receptors derive from a human donor in good health (CMV status not recorded). Some clones in this sample may be carry-over from other donors' samples. Each CDR3 is given with its conserved first and last residue. Each record gives: clone size, V gene, D gene, J gene, CDR3 DNA, CDR3 protein. The D gene is left open where the match is weak. For some rows the clone size is stated as once, few or many, or as a class when expanded; others skip it.

size: few; V: TRBV20-1; D: -; J: TRBJ2-5; DNA: TGCAGTGCTAGCGACAGACAAGAGACCCAGTACTTC; CDR3: CSASDRQETQYF
size: -; V: TRBV4-1; D: -; J: TRBJ2-7; DNA: TGCGCCAGCAGCCAAGAAAGAGACAGCTACGAGCAGTACTTC; CDR3: CASSQERDSYEQYF
size: many; V: TRBV7-8; D: -; J: TRBJ1-5; DNA: TGTGCCAGCAGCTTAGCGGAGGGCGGCAATCAGCCCCAGCATTTT; CDR3: CASSLAEGGNQPQHF
size: -; V: TRBV19; D: -; J: TRBJ1-1; DNA: TGTGCCAGTAGTATTACCTTATTATTCGGCATGAACACTGAAGCTTTCTTT; CDR3: CASSITLLFGMNTEAFF
size: -; V: TRBV10-3; D: -; J: TRBJ1-2; DNA: TGTGCCATCAGTGAGTCGAGAGGGAATGGCTACACCTTC; CDR3: CAISESRGNGYTF
size: -; V: TRBV7-2; D: TRBD1; J: TRBJ1-2; DNA: TGTGCCAGCAGCACGCCGGGACAGGATAACTATGGCTACACCTTC; CDR3: CASSTPGQDNYGYTF
size: few; V: TRBV7-8; D: TRBD1; J: TRBJ2-5; DNA: TGTGCCAGCAGCCCCCAGGGGACAGGGATCCAAGAGACCCAGTACTTC; CDR3: CASSPQGTGIQETQYF
size: few; V: TRBV6-6; D: TRBD1; J: TRBJ1-1; DNA: TGTGCCAGCAGTTTTCAGGGGGCTTTGAACACTGAAGCTTTCTTT; CDR3: CASSFQGALNTEAFF
size: once; V: TRBV14; D: -; J: TRBJ2-5; DNA: TGTGCCAGCAGCCCAGTGGGGCACAGGGCGCCCCACTTC; CDR3: CASSPVGHRAPHF
size: many; V: TRBV7-2; D: -; J: TRBJ1-6; DNA: TGTGCCAGCAGCTTAGAATATTCACCCCTCCACTTT; CDR3: CASSLEYSPLHF
size: many; V: TRBV7-2; D: -; J: TRBJ1-3; DNA: TGTGCCAGCAGCAGATTACAGAGCTCTGGAAACACCATATATTTT; CDR3: CASSRLQSSGNTIYF
size: few; V: TRBV6-6; D: TRBD1; J: TRBJ1-1; DNA: TGTGCCAGCGGAGGGACAGGGAACACTGAAGCTTTCTTT; CDR3: CASGGTGNTEAFF
size: once; V: TRBV28; D: TRBD2; J: TRBJ2-2; DNA: TGTGCCTCCCGGACTAGCGTCCCCGGGGAGCTGTTTTTT; CDR3: CASRTSVPGELFF
size: -; V: TRBV18; D: TRBD2; J: TRBJ2-1; DNA: TGTGCCAGCTCACCCGATAGCGGGGGCTCCTACAATGAGCAGTTCTTC; CDR3: CASSPDSGGSYNEQFF
size: -; V: TRBV5-5; D: -; J: TRBJ2-1; DNA: TGTGCCAGCAGACCCGCCGGGAGCCCGCCTATCTACAATGAGCAGTTCTTC; CDR3: CASRPAGSPPIYNEQFF
size: few; V: TRBV2; D: TRBD1; J: TRBJ2-4; DNA: TGTGCCAGCAGTAGGGACAGGGATGTGGTGTACTTC; CDR3: CASSRDRDVVYF
size: -; V: TRBV11-2; D: -; J: TRBJ1-6; DNA: TGTGCCAGCAGCTTAGTCTCGGCGAGCTCCTATAATTCACCCCTCCACTTT; CDR3: CASSLVSASSYNSPLHF
size: -; V: TRBV4-3; D: -; J: TRBJ1-4; DNA: TGCGCCAGCAGCCAAGATTCAGGACGGCGAAATGAAAAACTGTTTTTT; CDR3: CASSQDSGRRNEKLFF
size: -; V: TRBV7-9; D: TRBD1; J: TRBJ2-3; DNA: TGTGCCAGCAGTCCGGACAGGTCTGGCACAGATACGCAGTATTTT; CDR3: CASSPDRSGTDTQYF
size: few; V: TRBV14; D: -; J: TRBJ2-7; DNA: TGTGCCAGCAGCCAAGGAACCCCCAGCTACGAGCAGTACTTC; CDR3: CASSQGTPSYEQYF
size: few; V: TRBV12-3/TRBV12-4; D: TRBD1; J: TRBJ2-7; DNA: TGTGCCAGCAGCTTCGGTTCAGGGGGCGCCTACGAGCAGTACTTC; CDR3: CASSFGSGGAYEQYF
size: many; V: TRBV28; D: -; J: TRBJ2-3; DNA: TGTGCCAGCAGTTTGTTCATAGCAACCGATACGCAGTATTTT; CDR3: CASSLFIATDTQYF
size: -; V: TRBV6-2/TRBV6-3; D: TRBD1; J: TRBJ1-5; DNA: TGTGCCAGCAGTTACTGGGGACAGGGGGCATATCAGCCCCAGCATTTT; CDR3: CASSYWGQGAYQPQHF
size: few; V: TRBV7-6; D: -; J: TRBJ2-7; DNA: TGTGCCAGCAGCCTCTACTCCTCCCCAGGACCATCCTACGAGCAGTACTTC; CDR3: CASSLYSSPGPSYEQYF
size: many; V: TRBV6-6; D: TRBD1; J: TRBJ2-7; DNA: TGTGCCAGCAGTTACTCCCAAACCCACAGGGGCCTAACCTACGAGCAGTACTTC; CDR3: CASSYSQTHRGLTYEQYF
size: many; V: TRBV7-6; D: TRBD2; J: TRBJ2-7; DNA: TGTGCCAGCAGCTTAGGTGTGACTAGCGGGGACTTCTCCTACGAGCAGTACTTC; CDR3: CASSLGVTSGDFSYEQYF
size: many; V: TRBV7-2; D: -; J: TRBJ1-6; DNA: TGTGCCAGCAGCTTAGAGATTAGCTCCTATAATTCACCCCTCCACTTT; CDR3: CASSLEISSYNSPLHF
size: few; V: TRBV7-6; D: -; J: TRBJ1-5; DNA: TGTGCCAGCAGCTTAGGGTCGAGATATAGCAATCAGCCCCAGCATTTT; CDR3: CASSLGSRYSNQPQHF
size: -; V: TRBV28; D: -; J: TRBJ1-3; DNA: TGTGCCAGCAGCGGAGGGGCTGCGGGAACTGGAAACACCATATATTTT; CDR3: CASSGGAAGTGNTIYF
size: -; V: TRBV14; D: TRBD1; J: TRBJ1-1; DNA: TGTGCCAGCAGCCAAGGGACAGGGGTGGACACTGAAGCTTTCTTT; CDR3: CASSQGTGVDTEAFF
size: -; V: TRBV28; D: -; J: TRBJ1-5; DNA: TGTGCCAGCACCACAGCGGGGGGACAGCCCCAGCATTTT; CDR3: CASTTAGGQPQHF
size: -; V: TRBV6-2/TRBV6-3; D: -; J: TRBJ2-7; DNA: TGTGCCAGCAGTTCCGGACTAACTTGGTACGAGCAGTACTTC; CDR3: CASSSGLTWYEQYF
size: -; V: TRBV19; D: -; J: TRBJ1-5; DNA: TGTGCCAGTAGTTATGGGCAGCCGGGGGGACAGCCCCAGCATTTT; CDR3: CASSYGQPGGQPQHF
size: few; V: TRBV6-2/TRBV6-3; D: -; J: TRBJ1-1; DNA: TGTGCCAGCAGCCGAGACTGGGACACTGAAGCTTTCTTT; CDR3: CASSRDWDTEAFF
size: -; V: TRBV5-6; D: -; J: TRBJ1-1; DNA: TGTGCCAGCAGCTTGGGACCGATTTGGACTGAAGCTTTCTTT; CDR3: CASSLGPIWTEAFF
size: many; V: TRBV7-2; D: TRBD2; J: TRBJ2-7; DNA: TGTGCCAGCAGCACCCTGGGCGGGGGGACCTACGAGCAGTACTTC; CDR3: CASSTLGGGTYEQYF
size: -; V: TRBV7-9; D: -; J: TRBJ1-4; DNA: TGTGCCAGCAGCGTAGGCTATACAACTAATGAAAAACTGTTTTTT; CDR3: CASSVGYTTNEKLFF
size: -; V: TRBV10-2; D: -; J: TRBJ2-1; DNA: TGCGCCAGCAGTGAGTCGATTCGGGTAAATGGGCAGTTCTTC; CDR3: CASSESIRVNGQFF
size: few; V: TRBV20-1; D: TRBD2; J: TRBJ2-1; DNA: TGCAGTGGTGGAACTAGCGGGGTTAGCTCCTACAATGAGCAGTTCTTC; CDR3: CSGGTSGVSSYNEQFF
size: -; V: TRBV12-5; D: -; J: TRBJ2-2; DNA: TGTGCTAGTGGTTTGGTGCGTTCCGGGACACAGAACACCGGGGAGCTGTTTTTT; CDR3: CASGLVRSGTQNTGELFF
size: few; V: TRBV10-3; D: -; J: TRBJ2-1; DNA: TGTGCCATCAGTGAGTCCGCCAGGGGCAATGAGCAGTTCTTC; CDR3: CAISESARGNEQFF
size: -; V: TRBV12-3/TRBV12-4; D: TRBD2; J: TRBJ2-3; DNA: TGTGCCAGCAGTTTGGGGAGGGGTAGGGATACGCAGTATTTT; CDR3: CASSLGRGRDTQYF
size: -; V: TRBV29-1; D: -; J: TRBJ1-2; DNA: TGCAGCCATGGAGCTGCGGGGATGCGCTACACCTTC; CDR3: CSHGAAGMRYTF
size: -; V: TRBV15; D: -; J: TRBJ2-6; DNA: TGTTCCACCAGCAGGAGCTCTGGGGCCAACGTCCTGACTTTC; CDR3: CSTSRSSGANVLTF
size: -; V: TRBV5-6; D: TRBD1; J: TRBJ2-5; DNA: TGTGCCAGCAGCTTGGCGGAGGGACAGGGCCTCCAAGAGACCCAGTACTTC; CDR3: CASSLAEGQGLQETQYF
size: many; V: TRBV12-3/TRBV12-4; D: -; J: TRBJ1-2; DNA: TGTGCCAGCAGTTTAGCGGGAGGAGACTATGGCTACACCTTC; CDR3: CASSLAGGDYGYTF
size: -; V: TRBV12-5; D: -; J: TRBJ1-1; DNA: TGTGCTAGTGGTTTGGGACATCGACAGAACACTGAAGCTTTCTTT; CDR3: CASGLGHRQNTEAFF
size: -; V: TRBV10-3; D: -; J: TRBJ1-1; DNA: TGTGCCATCAGCCCGGGACGTATGAACACTGAAGCTTTCTTT; CDR3: CAISPGRMNTEAFF
size: -; V: TRBV29-1; D: TRBD1; J: TRBJ1-1; DNA: TGCAGCGCCCAGGGACAGGACAACACTGAAGCCTTCTTT; CDR3: CSAQGQDNTEAFF
size: -; V: TRBV7-6; D: -; J: TRBJ2-1; DNA: TGTGACAGCAGCCTCGGGGACCGGGATGAGCAGTTCTTC; CDR3: CDSSLGDRDEQFF
size: few; V: TRBV11-2; D: -; J: TRBJ1-1; DNA: TGTGCCAGCAGCACAACAGGTACGGCTTTCTTT; CDR3: CASSTTGTAFF
size: -; V: TRBV5-1; D: -; J: TRBJ1-6; DNA: TGCGCCAGCAGCCGACAAGAAGCGAGCTCCTATAATTCACCCCTCCACTTT; CDR3: CASSRQEASSYNSPLHF
size: few; V: TRBV12-3/TRBV12-4; D: -; J: TRBJ1-1; DNA: TGTGCCAGCAGTGCAAGGACTGGGACTAACACTGAAGCTTTCTTT; CDR3: CASSARTGTNTEAFF
size: -; V: TRBV5-4; D: -; J: TRBJ2-7; DNA: TGTGCCAGCAGCTTTTCTCTTCCGGGCCCTCAGTCCTACGAGCAGTACTTC; CDR3: CASSFSLPGPQSYEQYF
size: many; V: TRBV7-3; D: TRBD2; J: TRBJ2-3; DNA: TGTGCCAGCAGCCGGACGGGGGGACCGGGGGATACGCAGTATTTT; CDR3: CASSRTGGPGDTQYF
size: -; V: TRBV6-1; D: -; J: TRBJ1-2; DNA: TGTGCCAGCAGCCAAATGGGAGGGCGTGAAAATGGCTACACCTTC; CDR3: CASSQMGGRENGYTF